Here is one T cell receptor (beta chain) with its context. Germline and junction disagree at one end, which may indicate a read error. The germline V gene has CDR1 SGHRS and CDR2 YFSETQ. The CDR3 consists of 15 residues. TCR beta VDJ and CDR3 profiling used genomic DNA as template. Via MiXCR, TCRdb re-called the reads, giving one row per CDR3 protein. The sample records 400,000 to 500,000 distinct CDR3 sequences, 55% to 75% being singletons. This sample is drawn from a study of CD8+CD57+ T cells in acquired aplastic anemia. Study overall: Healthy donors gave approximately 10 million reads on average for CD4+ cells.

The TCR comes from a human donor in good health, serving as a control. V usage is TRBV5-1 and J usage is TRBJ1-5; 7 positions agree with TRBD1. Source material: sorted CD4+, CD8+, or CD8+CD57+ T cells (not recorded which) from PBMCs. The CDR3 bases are TGTGCCAGCAGGCAGGGGGATAAGGCTAGTCAGCCCCAGCATTTT. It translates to CASRQGDKASQPQHF.